Reported below is one T cell receptor beta chain. CDR1 is SGHKS, CDR2 YYEKEE, per germline (reference sequence). The CDR3 extends over 15 amino acids. The junction had 12 bases not matched to a gene; V was cut back by 4 bases and J by 6 bases. The assay was immunoSEQ multiplex PCR, and TCRdb's table has in-frame clones only and misses some. The table records some 52,000 clones, approximately 92% of them present only once. This record comes from a study of T cell changes during pregnancy in multiple sclerosis. Source: CD4+ T cells from peripheral blood mononuclear cells, taken in the third trimester of pregnancy. The TCR sequence derives from a female donor with multiple sclerosis, enrolled in a pregnancy study. V usage is TRBV5-5 and J usage is TRBJ1-2, with TRBD1 matching over 7 bases. CDR3 sequence: CASSVDLQGRDGYTF. DNA of the CDR3: TGTGCCAGCAGCGTCGATTTACAGGGGCGCGATGGCTACACCTTC.